This entry is about one TCR beta chain. The CDR3 has 15 residues. Trimming removed 8 bases at V and 5 bases at J, with 16 bases between. Germline V CDR1 and CDR2: MRHNA, SNTAGT. The record originates from a study of control samples from healthy donors and cancer patients. Some clones are missing from TCRdb's copy, which holds only in-frame ones; the method was immunoSEQ multiplex PCR. Among about 96,000 clones listed, over 90% were seen once. Sequenced sample: blood. The sequence was obtained from a man aged 18 to 35 in good health. The rearrangement uses TRBV6-4 and TRBJ1-6; the D gene is possibly TRBD1 (6 bases). The CDR3 loop is CASVRHRVDNSPLHF. The CDR3 DNA reads TGTGCCAGCGTGAGGCACAGGGTTGATAATTCACCCCTCCACTTT.